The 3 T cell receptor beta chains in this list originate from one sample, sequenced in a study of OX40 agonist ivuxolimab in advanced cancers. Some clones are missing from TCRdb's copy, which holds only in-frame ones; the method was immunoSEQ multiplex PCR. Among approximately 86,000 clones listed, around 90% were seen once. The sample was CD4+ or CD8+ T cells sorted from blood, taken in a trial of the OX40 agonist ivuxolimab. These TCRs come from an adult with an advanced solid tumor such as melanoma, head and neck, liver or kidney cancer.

The CDR3 reads CASSPGTGGGYEQYF. DNA for the CDR3: TGCGCCAGCAGCCCGGGGACAGGGGGAGGCTACGAGCAGTACTTC. V is TRBV5-1 and J is TRBJ2-7, with 11 bases lining up with TRBD1. This CDR3 region has 15 residues. The ends lost 4 bases at V and 3 bases at J; junction bases unmatched: 6. Germline V gene lookup returns CDR1 SGHRS and CDR2 YFSETQ.

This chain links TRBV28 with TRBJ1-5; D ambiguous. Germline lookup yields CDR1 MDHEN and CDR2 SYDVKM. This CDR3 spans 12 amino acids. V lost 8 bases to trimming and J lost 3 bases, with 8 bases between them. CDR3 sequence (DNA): TGTGCCAGCCTCGGCTTCAATCAGCCCCAGCATTTT. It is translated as CASLGFNQPQHF.

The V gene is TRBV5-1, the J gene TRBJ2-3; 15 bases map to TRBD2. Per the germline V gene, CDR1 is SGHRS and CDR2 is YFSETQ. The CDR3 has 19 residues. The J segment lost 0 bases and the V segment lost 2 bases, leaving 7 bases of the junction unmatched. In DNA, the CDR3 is TGCGCCAGCAGCTTAGGACTAGCGGGAGGGAGATCTAGCACAGATACGCAGTATTTT. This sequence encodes CASSLGLAGGRSSTDTQYF. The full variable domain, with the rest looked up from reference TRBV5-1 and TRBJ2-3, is KAGVTQTPRYLIKTRGQQVTLSCSPISGHRSVSWYQQTPGQGLQFLFEYFSETQRNKGNFPGRFSGRQFSNSRSEMNVSTLELGDSALYLCASSLGLAGGRSSTDTQYFGPGTRLTVL.